The 18 T cell receptor beta chains given below trace back to one sample, sequenced in a study of early T cells in non-severe SARS-CoV-2 infection. TCRdb re-called the 5' RACE reads with MiXCR, one entry per CDR3 protein. Counted here are 60,000 to 75,000 distinct CDR3 sequences, about 12% occurring once; the ten biggest clones make up about 4.5%. Input material: whole blood. These receptors originate from an adult who was a healthcare worker with PCR-confirmed SARS-CoV-2 infection or an uninfected control (not recorded which).

This CDR3 reads CASSLGMAGETQYF. The CDR3 DNA reads as TGCGCCAGCAGCTTGGGGATGGCTGGGGAGACCCAGTACTTC. The chain carries TRBV5-1 and TRBJ2-5; no clear D. The germline V gene encodes CDR1 SGHRS and CDR2 YFSETQ. CDR3 length equals 14 residues. V was shortened by 0 bases and J by 5 bases, with 11 bases between the two germline ends.

This clonotype was counted a few times. J is TRBJ2-1 and V is TRBV21-1. TRBV21-1 is a documented pseudogene. The CDR3 covers 19 residues. CDR3 sequence: CASSKALFGRYLFYNEQFF. The CDR3 DNA sequence: TGTGCCAGCAGCAAAGCGCTTTTTGGCAGGTACCTCTTCTACAATGAGCAGTTCTTC.

The chain employs TRBV11-2 and TRBJ1-6; TRBD1 matches 12 bases. The CDR3 extends over 19 amino acids. Trimming removed 2 bases from V and 3 bases from J; junction bases left unmatched: 8. Germline CDR1 reads SGHAT; CDR2 reads FQNNGV. CDR3 in amino acids: CASSLSTGTGGLYNSPLHF. CDR3 bases: TGTGCCAGCAGCTTATCTACCGGGACAGGGGGCCTCTATAATTCACCCCTCCACTTT. Looking up the rest from reference TRBV11-2 and TRBJ1-6 gives the full variable domain: EAGVAQSPRYKIIEKRQSVAFWCNPISGHATLYWYQQILGQGPKLLIQFQNNGVVDDSQLPKDRFSAERLKGVDSTLKIQPAKLEDSAVYLCASSLSTGTGGLYNSPLHFGNGTRLTVT.

The chain combines TRBV13 with TRBJ2-7; D unclear. This CDR3 is 12 amino acids long. Germline V gene lookup returns CDR1 PRHDT and CDR2 FYEKMQ (reference sequence). V gave up 0 bases and J gave up 5 bases, with 5 bases separating them. CDR3: CASSLGGHEQYF. The CDR3 DNA follows: TGTGCCAGCAGCTTAGGGGGCCACGAGCAGTACTTC.

The V gene is TRBV20-1, the J gene TRBJ2-3, with 10 bases lining up with TRBD2. The CDR3 is made up of 15 amino acids. V dropped 5 bases and J dropped 1; count of bases not matched to a gene: 6. Per the germline V gene, CDR1 is DFQATT and CDR2 is SNEGSKA (reference sequence). The CDR3 nucleotides are TGCAGTGCTGAATCCCTAGCGGGAGGCACAGATACGCAGTATTTT. It translates to CSAESLAGGTDTQYF.

This clonotype was seen at least ten times. V is TRBV20-1 and J is TRBJ1-4; D is uncertain. Trimming removed 1 base from V and 5 bases from J, with 11 bases in between. CDR1 DFQATT and CDR2 SNEGSKA come from the germline V gene (reference sequence). The CDR3 spans 14 residues. CDR3 in amino acids: CSARVNIRNEKLFF. In DNA, the CDR3 is TGCAGTGCTAGAGTAAACATACGGAATGAAAAACTGTTTTTT.

This clonotype has ten or more counts. The chain links TRBV6-5 to TRBJ2-7; D call uncertain. Trimming stripped 0 bases from V and 4 bases from J, with 7 bases between. Germline assignment: CDR1 MNHEY and CDR2 SVGAGI. The CDR3 sequence is 13 residues long. The chain's CDR3 is CASSYSEKYEQYF. In DNA, the CDR3 is TGTGCCAGCAGTTACTCGGAGAAATACGAGCAGTACTTC.

There are a few counts of this clonotype. The chain links TRBV3-1 to TRBJ1-2; D gene ambiguous. This CDR3 region has 14 residues. V lost 4 bases and J lost 8, with 17 bases in between. Germline loops: CDR1 LGHDT, CDR2 YNNKEL (reference sequence). In nucleotides, the CDR3 is TGTGCCAGCAGCCGACTTCATTCTTTTGCGGGCTACACCTTC. It is translated as CASSRLHSFAGYTF.

This clonotype was seen at least ten times. V usage is TRBV2 and J usage is TRBJ2-7, with unresolved D. The V end lost 1 base, the J end lost 3 bases, and 16 bases lay between the germline ends. Germline CDR1 SNHLY, CDR2 FYNNEI. This CDR3 has 16 amino acids. In DNA, the CDR3 is TGTGCCAGCAGTGAAGGACATGAATTGGCCGGCTACGAGCAGTACTTC. Translating it yields CASSEGHELAGYEQYF.

This clonotype was counted at least ten times. This rearrangement joins TRBV5-1 to TRBJ2-6; D gene ambiguous. V was pared by 0 bases and J by 0 bases, with 7 bases between. Germline CDR1 reads SGHRS; CDR2 reads YFSETQ. This CDR3 spans 16 amino acids. The CDR3 DNA is TGCGCCAGCAGCTTGGTTGGGGACTCTGGGGCCAACGTCCTGACTTTC. Translated: CASSLVGDSGANVLTF.

This clonotype occurred a few times. The V call is TRBV7-2, the J call TRBJ2-1; D may correspond to TRBD1 or TRBD2 (5 bases each). Looked up from germline, CDR1 is SGHTA and CDR2 is FQGNSA. Trimming left V 7 bases short and J 4 bases short, with 14 bases between. The CDR3 spans 14 residues. DNA of the CDR3: TGTGCCAGCACAAGGGGAGTTTTGTACAATGAGCAGTTCTTC. Translating it yields CASTRGVLYNEQFF.

In regard to this clonotype: Germline is not matched at one junction end, which may reflect a read error. V usage is TRBV19 and J usage is TRBJ1-3; D is undetermined. Germline CDR1 and CDR2: LNHDA and SQIVND (reference sequence). CDR3 length: 16 residues. The chain's CDR3 is CAGSIVTVPSGNTIYF. The CDR3 DNA reads as TGTGCCGGTAGTATAGTCACAGTACCCTCTGGAAACACCATATATTTT.

This clonotype turned up a few times. This sequence joins TRBV7-3 and TRBJ2-2, with 7 bases matching TRBD1. The CDR3 sequence is 15 residues long. Unmatched junction bases numbered 8, after V lost 6 bases and J lost 4 bases. Looked up from germline, CDR1 is SGHTA and CDR2 is FQGTGA. Written as DNA, the CDR3 is TGTGCCAGCAGTCAACAGGGGCTTAGCACCGGGGAGCTGTTTTTT. Protein sequence: CASSQQGLSTGELFF.

The V call is TRBV10-3, the J call TRBJ2-1; a weak D match, TRBD2 (5 bases). Germline values: CDR1 ENHRY, CDR2 SYGVKD. Trimming removed 9 bases from V and 7 bases from J, with 7 bases in between. This CDR3 region has 10 residues. The CDR3: CAIRGNEQFF. CDR3 bases: TGTGCCATTCGAGGGAATGAGCAGTTCTTC.

The chain recombines TRBV20-1 with TRBJ2-7; D is possibly TRBD1 (6 bases). CDR3 size: 15 residues. The V gene lost 5 bases and the J gene lost 4 bases, with 21 bases spanning the gap. The germline V gene has CDR1 DFQATT and CDR2 SNEGSKA (reference sequence). The CDR3, as DNA: TGCAGTGCTCAGAGGACAGCCAGCGCCTTATACGAGCAGTACTTC. Its protein is CSAQRTASALYEQYF.

This clonotype was detected only once. The rearrangement links TRBV5-6 to TRBJ2-3; TRBD1 agrees at 9 bases. CDR1 and CDR2 (germline): SGHDT, YYEEEE. J gave up 4 bases and V 2 bases, and 2 bases lay outside the gene matches. CDR3 length equals 14 residues. CDR3 amino acids: CASSLRQGADTQYF. The CDR3 DNA follows: TGTGCCAGCAGCTTAAGACAGGGGGCAGATACGCAGTATTTT.

The sample holds a few counts of this clonotype. CDR3 in amino acids: CASSESGTSLETQYF. As DNA, the CDR3 is TGTGCCAGCAGTGAAAGTGGGACTAGCCTAGAGACCCAGTACTTC. The V and J genes are TRBV2 and TRBJ2-5; TRBD2 matches at 9 bases. CDR3 length: 15 amino acids. In germline, CDR1 is SNHLY, CDR2 FYNNEI. V trimming: 2 bases; J trimming: 4 bases; junction bases outside the gene matches: 5.

The chain recombines TRBV6-5 with TRBJ1-1; no definite D call. V shed 2 bases and J shed 3 bases, with 7 bases lying between them. The V gene's germline CDR1 is MNHEY and CDR2 SVGAGI. The CDR3 spans 13 residues. Here the CDR3 reads CASSYVSHTEAFF. CDR3 nucleotides: TGTGCCAGCAGTTACGTCAGCCACACTGAAGCTTTCTTT.